This T cell receptor (beta chain) was sequenced for a study of blood T cell repertoires in COVID-19. Study-wide background: COVID-19 samples from acute and convalescent phases originated in the United States, Italy and Spain. The analysed material was cDNA or gDNA that came from T cells, B-cell-depleted T cells, or PBMCs.

The CDR3 covers 18 residues. V shed 5 bases, J shed 2 bases, and the junction held 17 bases outside the gene matches. CDR1 is MNHEY, CDR2 SMNVEV, per germline (reference sequence). This table comes from immunoSEQ multiplex PCR, and its TCRdb copy is limited to in-frame clones, with some not included. The sample has 120,000 or so clones, under 90% seen once. Sequenced material: peripheral blood. The TCR sequence derives from a man aged 60 to 75 with acute or convalescent COVID-19. The rearrangement joins TRBV27 to TRBJ2-7; 8 bases are a match to TRBD2. CDR3 DNA sequence: TGTGCCAGCAGTATCGGGGGGGCCCCGGGATTTTTTGCCTACGAGCAGTACTTC. Translating gives CASSIGGAPGFFAYEQYF.